This record concerns one T cell receptor beta chain sequence. Many counts were recorded for this clonotype. What antigen it recognizes has not been identified. No qualities accompany the bases; no much larger clone lies one base away. The germline V gene (reference sequence) sets CDR1 to DFQATT and CDR2 to SNEGSKA. V is shortened by 6 bases, J by 0 bases, and the region joining them spans 22 bases. The CDR3 starts with the cysteine, ends with the phenylalanine, and has 17 residues. Of all the DNA, just the CDR3 is kept, 51 bases in frame from base 1. The data were taken from a study of blood T cells in healthy people across ages (dated by TCRdb to between 2014 and 2017). Study-wide context: In model experiments, template switching captured roughly one uniquely barcoded TCR beta cDNA molecule for every two T cells. To track age-related changes in TCR beta repertoire diversity, the study relied on deep sequencing normalized with unique cDNA molecular identifiers. Donors were grouped into four age groups: young (average about 15 years), middle-aged (approximately 41), aged (roughly 67) and long-lived (around 82). To avoid experimental bias, donors of different ages were spread randomly across the sequencing lanes. The study analyzed two additional independent replicas of 1 million unique cDNA reads from the same blood draw for two donors, one aged 18 to 29 and one aged 80 or older. Overall results and qualifications from the work: As age increased, observed TCR beta diversity per million T cells dropped in a roughly linear way, and a significant reduction was already evident by age about 40. Estimates of total diversity based on one million sequenced T cells were considered lower bounds and underestimates. Compared with the aged group, the long-lived group had more naive CD4+ T cells, fewer expanded clones and increased TCR diversity, suggesting age selection. Observed TCR beta diversity correlated strongly with the percentage of naive T cells measured by flow cytometry. Donor CMV infection status was unknown, potentially confounding age-related changes in expanded clonotypes. Because profiling used bulk unsorted PBMCs, naive and antigen-experienced compartments could not be compared conclusively.

Receptor libraries were prepared by 5' RACE. This sample was sequenced with an Illumina HiSeq 2500. The second PCR ran for roughly 7 to 12 cycles and used a J-beta primer mix along with a sample-barcoded 5' primer. Each TCR beta cDNA molecule received a unique molecular identifier from a template-switch 5' adaptor carrying 12 random nucleotides. At least 2.5 million CDR3-containing paired-end reads were obtained from each sample. The Mint cDNA synthesis kit, primed by a TRBC-specific oligonucleotide, was used to synthesize first-strand cDNA from all RNA. All cDNA was treated with uracil-DNA glycosylase and then went through a first 18-cycle PCR with the universal primers M1SS and BC2_uni_R. The original methods were these. Each sample was normalized by randomly selecting 1 million high-quality reads, each carrying a distinct molecular identifier. Reads sharing molecular identifiers were discarded rather than binned into consensus sequences. MiTCR, run with a Q25 quality threshold and the strictest error-elimination algorithm, handled CDR3 identification, clonotype clustering and error correction. A nonparametric unseen species model using Euler transformation provided a lower-bound estimate of total TCR beta diversity. TCRdb reran the public reads through fastp at Q25 and MiXCR, keeping productive beta chains. Entries that share a CDR3 protein sequence are merged under the most common genes and DNA. TCRdb's processing, not the authors', yielded these V and J calls. Here the sample has 850,000 or so distinct CDR3 sequences; more than 25% occur a single time. The top ten constitute around 15% of the sample.

Donors were around 37 systemically healthy Caucasian individuals from Russia aged roughly 6 to 95 years. Each donor gave roughly 11 milliliters of peripheral blood, drawn into EDTA-treated Vacutainer tubes. Ficoll-Paque density-gradient centrifugation was used to isolate PBMCs, with at least 6.5 million obtained per sample. Trizol reagent was used to extract total RNA from PBMCs, with at least 5 micrograms per sample. For every donor, an aliquot of PBMCs went through flow cytometry to measure the percentages of naive CD45RAhigh/CD27high T cells. In this chain, TRBV20-1 is recombined with TRBJ2-3; the D segment may tentatively be TRBD1 or TRBD2, each giving 5 matched bases. The clonotype was recovered from a woman older than 75 in good health. Source material: blood. The CDR3 sequence is CSAPDKPPGPSTDTQYF. The sequence in DNA is TGCAGTGCCCCCGACAAACCTCCGGGGCCTAGCACAGATACGCAGTATTTT.